The clone carrying this T cell receptor beta chain was seen many times. Its antigen remains unknown. TCRdb ran MiXCR on the 5' RACE reads and lists one entry per CDR3 protein. The sample has fewer than 35,000 distinct CDR3 sequences; approximately 4.5% are singletons. The germline V gene has CDR1 MGHDK and CDR2 SYGVNS. This CDR3 is 16 amino acids long. J gave up 1 base and V 1 base, and 5 bases lay outside the gene matches. This specimen belongs to a study of neurological immune-mediated disorders. Study-level points and caveats: The expanded clones of different subjects shared no CDR3 amino acid sequences (suggesting private repertoires in all groups).

Input material: PBMCs. The chain links TRBV25-1 to TRBJ2-7; 9 bases line up with TRBD2. The receptor was derived from a man between 18 and 29 years old in good health. CDR3 in amino acids: CASSEFGLAGSYEQYF. CDR3 coding DNA: TGTGCCAGCAGTGAATTTGGGCTAGCGGGGTCCTACGAGCAGTACTTC.